The clone carrying this T cell receptor (beta chain) is a singleton in its sample. Methods used by the authors: Amplification with reference gene primers provided the estimates of nucleated cell counts. Here immunoSEQ multiplex PCR was the method, and the copy in TCRdb shows in-frame clones only, minus some. V, J and clone size are taken as reported in that table, and D and trimming were inferred from the DNA itself. The table lists about 14,000 clones, around 67% of them singletons. The sample originates from a study of blood T cell repertoires in COVID-19. Study context: Sites in the United States, Italy and Spain provided acute and convalescent COVID-19 samples. PBMCs, B-cell-depleted T cells, or T cells provided the cDNA or gDNA that made up the material.

Germline CDR1 and CDR2: MDHEN and SYDVKM. V dropped 5 bases and J dropped 8; count of bases not matched to a gene: 11. This CDR3 is 15 amino acids long. This sequence was found in a boy aged 2 to 10 with active or convalescent COVID-19. The sequencing input was peripheral blood. The rearrangement links TRBV28 to TRBJ2-1; TRBD2 matches 8 bases. Written as DNA, the CDR3 is TGTGCCAGCAGTCCATATGGACTAGCTCGGCATGAGCAGTTCTTC. Its protein product is CASSPYGLARHEQFF.